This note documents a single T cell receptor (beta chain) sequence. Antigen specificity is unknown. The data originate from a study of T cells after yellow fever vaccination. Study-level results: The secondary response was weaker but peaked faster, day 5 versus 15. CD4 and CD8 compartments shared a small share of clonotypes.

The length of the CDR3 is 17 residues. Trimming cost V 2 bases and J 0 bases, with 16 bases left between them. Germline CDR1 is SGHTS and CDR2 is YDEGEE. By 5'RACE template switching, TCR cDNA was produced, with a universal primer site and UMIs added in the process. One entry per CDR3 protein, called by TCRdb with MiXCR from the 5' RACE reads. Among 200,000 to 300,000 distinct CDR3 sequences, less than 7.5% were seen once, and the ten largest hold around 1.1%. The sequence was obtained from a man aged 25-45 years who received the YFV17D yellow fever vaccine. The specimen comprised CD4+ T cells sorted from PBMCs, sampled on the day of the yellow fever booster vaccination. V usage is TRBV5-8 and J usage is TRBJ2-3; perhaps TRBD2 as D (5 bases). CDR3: CASSFSRAEASTDTQYF. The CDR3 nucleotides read TGTGCCAGCAGCTTTTCTCGAGCGGAGGCTAGCACAGATACGCAGTATTTT.